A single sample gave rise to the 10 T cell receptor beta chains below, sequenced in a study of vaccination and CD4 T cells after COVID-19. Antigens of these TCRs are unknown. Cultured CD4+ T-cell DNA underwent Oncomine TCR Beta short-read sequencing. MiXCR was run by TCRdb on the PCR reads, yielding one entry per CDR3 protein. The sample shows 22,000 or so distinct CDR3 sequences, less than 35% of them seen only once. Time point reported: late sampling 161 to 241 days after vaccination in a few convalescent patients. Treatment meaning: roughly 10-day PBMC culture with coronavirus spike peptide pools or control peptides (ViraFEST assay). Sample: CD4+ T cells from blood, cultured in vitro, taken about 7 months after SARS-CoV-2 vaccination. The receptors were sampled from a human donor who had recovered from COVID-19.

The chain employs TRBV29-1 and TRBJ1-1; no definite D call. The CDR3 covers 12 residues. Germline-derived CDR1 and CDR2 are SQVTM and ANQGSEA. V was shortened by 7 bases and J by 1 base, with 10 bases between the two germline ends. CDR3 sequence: CSGIFGNTEAFF. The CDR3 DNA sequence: TGCAGCGGTATATTTGGGAACACTGAAGCTTTCTTT.

The CDR3 protein is CALSGTGETQYF. The CDR3 region has the DNA TGTGCCCTTTCCGGGACAGGGGAGACCCAGTACTTC. The V and J genes are TRBV2 and TRBJ2-5; 9 bases agree with TRBD1. Germline CDR1 SNHLY, CDR2 FYNNEI. The CDR3 consists of 12 residues. After removal of 11 bases from V and 5 bases from J, the junction contained 6 bases not matched to a gene.

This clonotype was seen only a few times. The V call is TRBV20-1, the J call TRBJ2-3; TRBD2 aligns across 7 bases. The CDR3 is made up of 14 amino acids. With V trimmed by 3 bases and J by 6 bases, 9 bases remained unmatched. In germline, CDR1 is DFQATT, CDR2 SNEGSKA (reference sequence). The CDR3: CSARAGALTDTQYF. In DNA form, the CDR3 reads TGCAGTGCTAGGGCGGGAGCATTAACGGATACGCAGTATTTT.

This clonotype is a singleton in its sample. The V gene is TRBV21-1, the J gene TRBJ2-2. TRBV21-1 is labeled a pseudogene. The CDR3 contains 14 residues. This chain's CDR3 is CASSKATWAGELFF. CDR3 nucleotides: TGTGCCAGCAGCAAAGCCACATGGGCCGGGGAGCTGTTTTTT.

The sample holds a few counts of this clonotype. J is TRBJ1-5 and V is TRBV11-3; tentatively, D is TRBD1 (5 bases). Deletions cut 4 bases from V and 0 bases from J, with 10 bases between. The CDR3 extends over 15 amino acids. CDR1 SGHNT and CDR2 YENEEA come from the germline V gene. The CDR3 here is CASSSRDGSNQPQHF. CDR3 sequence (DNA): TGTGCCAGCAGCTCGAGGGACGGTAGCAATCAGCCCCAGCATTTT.

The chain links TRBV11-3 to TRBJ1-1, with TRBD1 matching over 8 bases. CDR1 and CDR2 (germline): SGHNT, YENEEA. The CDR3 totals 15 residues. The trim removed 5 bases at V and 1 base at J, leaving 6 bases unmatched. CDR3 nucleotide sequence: TGTGCCAGCAGCCAATCCGGGACAGGGAACACTGAAGCTTTCTTT. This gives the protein CASSQSGTGNTEAFF.

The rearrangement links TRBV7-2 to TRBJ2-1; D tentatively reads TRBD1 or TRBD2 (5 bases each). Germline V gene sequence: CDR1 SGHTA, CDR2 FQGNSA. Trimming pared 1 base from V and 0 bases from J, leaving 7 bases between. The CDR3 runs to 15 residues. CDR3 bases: TGTGCCAGCAGCTTAGTTGGGGGCTCCTACAATGAGCAGTTCTTC. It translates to CASSLVGGSYNEQFF.

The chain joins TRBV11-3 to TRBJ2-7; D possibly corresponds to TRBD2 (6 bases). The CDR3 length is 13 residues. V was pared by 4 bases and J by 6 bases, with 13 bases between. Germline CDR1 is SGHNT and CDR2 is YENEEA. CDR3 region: CASSSRLVSEQYF. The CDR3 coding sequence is TGTGCCAGCAGCTCCAGACTAGTTAGCGAGCAGTACTTC.

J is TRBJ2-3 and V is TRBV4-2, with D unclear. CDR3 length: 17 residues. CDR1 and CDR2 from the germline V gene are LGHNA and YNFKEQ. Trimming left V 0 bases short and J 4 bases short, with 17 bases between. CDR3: CASSQEVPSRNADTQYF. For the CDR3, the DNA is TGTGCCAGCAGCCAAGAAGTCCCTAGTCGTAATGCAGATACGCAGTATTTT.

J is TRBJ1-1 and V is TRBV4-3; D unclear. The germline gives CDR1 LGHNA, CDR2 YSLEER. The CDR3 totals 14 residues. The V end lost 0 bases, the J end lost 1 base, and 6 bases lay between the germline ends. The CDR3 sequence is CASSQDLENTEAFF. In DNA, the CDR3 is TGCGCCAGCAGCCAAGATCTAGAGAACACTGAAGCTTTCTTT.